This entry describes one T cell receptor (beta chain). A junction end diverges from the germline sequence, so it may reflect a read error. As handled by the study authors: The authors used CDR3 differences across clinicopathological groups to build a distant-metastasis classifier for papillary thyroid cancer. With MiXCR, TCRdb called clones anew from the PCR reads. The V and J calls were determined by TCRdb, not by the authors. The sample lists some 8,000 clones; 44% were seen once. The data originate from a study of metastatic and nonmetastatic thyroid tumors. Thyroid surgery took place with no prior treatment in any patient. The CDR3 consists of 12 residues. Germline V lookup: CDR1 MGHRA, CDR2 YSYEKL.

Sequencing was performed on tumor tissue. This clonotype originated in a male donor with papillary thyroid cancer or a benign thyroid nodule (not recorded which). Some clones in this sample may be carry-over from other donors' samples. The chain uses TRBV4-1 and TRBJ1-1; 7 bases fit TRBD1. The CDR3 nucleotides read TGCGCCGGCAGCCAGGGACAGCGTGAAGCTTTCTTT. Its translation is CAGSQGQREAFF.